This TCR beta chain was sequenced during a study of blood T cells in healthy people across ages (dated by TCRdb to the mid-2010s). Concerning the study at large: Template switching captured roughly one uniquely barcoded TCR beta cDNA molecule per two T cells in model experiments. To avoid experimental bias, donors of different ages were distributed randomly across sequencing lanes. The donors were split into four age groups: young (average 16 years), middle-aged (nearly 40), aged (more than 60) and long-lived (about 74). For two donors (one aged 18 to 29 and one aged 80 or older), the study analyzed two additional independent replicas of 1 million unique cDNA reads from the same blood draw. Using deep sequencing normalized with unique cDNA molecular identifiers, the study measured how TCR beta repertoire diversity changes with age.

Turning to this clonotype: There is no known antigen for this receptor. Base qualities were left out, and no much larger clone turns up one base away.

General findings and caveats noted by the study authors: There was a strong correlation between observed TCR beta diversity and the percentage of naive T cells measured by flow cytometry. Because donor CMV infection status was unknown, age-related changes in expanded clonotypes were potentially confounded. Compared with the aged group, more naive CD4+ T cells, fewer expanded clones and increased TCR diversity were shown by the long-lived group, suggesting age selection. Bulk unsorted PBMC profiling prevented conclusive comparison of naive and antigen-experienced compartments. As age increased, observed TCR beta diversity per million T cells dropped in a roughly linear way, and a significant reduction was already evident by age 40. Total diversity estimates from one million sequenced T cells were considered lower bounds and underestimates.

Systemically healthy Caucasian individuals from Russia, around 39 in total and aged roughly 6 to 100 years, were included as donors. Each donor gave 8 to 10 milliliters of peripheral blood, collected into EDTA-treated Vacutainer tubes. Ficoll-Paque density-gradient centrifugation was used to isolate PBMCs, with at least 6 million obtained per sample. Total RNA, at least 6 micrograms per sample, was extracted from PBMCs with Trizol reagent. Naive CD45RAhigh/CD27high T cell percentages were measured by flow cytometry on a PBMC aliquot from every donor. The library was produced with 5' RACE. The sequencing machine was an Illumina HiSeq 2500. A second roughly 7 to 12 cycle PCR used a sample-barcoded 5' primer and a J-beta primer mix. A unique molecular identifier was introduced onto each TCR beta cDNA molecule by a template-switch 5' adaptor carrying 12 random nucleotides. Each sample yielded at least 2.5 million CDR3-containing paired-end reads. The Mint cDNA synthesis kit, primed by a TRBC-specific oligonucleotide, was used to synthesize first-strand cDNA from all RNA. Following uracil-DNA glycosylase treatment, all cDNA underwent a first 18-cycle PCR with the universal primers M1SS and BC2_uni_R. The original methods were these. For normalization, 1 million high-quality reads, each with a distinct molecular identifier, were randomly selected from each sample. Instead of being binned into consensus sequences, reads that shared molecular identifiers were thrown out. MiTCR, set to a Q25 quality threshold and the strictest error-elimination algorithm, was used for CDR3 identification, clonotype clustering and error correction. Lower-bound total TCR beta diversity was estimated with a nonparametric unseen species model using Euler transformation. TCRdb itself trimmed the public reads at Q25 with fastp, ran MiXCR and retained productive beta chains. Rows with a matching CDR3 protein are joined into one entry that keeps the most common DNA and genes. The V and J calls and clone size come from TCRdb's table, not from the authors' own analysis. This sample comprises hundreds of thousands of distinct CDR3 sequences, about 55% of them detected only once. The ten largest clonotypes hold under 50% of the sample.

Specimen: blood. The source of this sequence is a man older than 75 in good health.

The sequenced DNA: TGTGCCAGCAGCGTAATCCCGAGCGGGGGAGATACGCAGTATTTT. Its protein product is CASSVIPSGGDTQYF. The chain uses TRBV9 and TRBJ2-3; 8 middle bases align to TRBD2. V is trimmed back by 1 base and J by 5 bases, and the junction contains 6 bases that no gene match accounts for. Reading from cysteine to phenylalanine, the CDR3 counts 15 amino acids. Only the CDR3 part of the read is kept: 45 bases, read in frame from the first base. The germline V gene gives CDR1 as SGDLS and CDR2 as YYNGEE. The reference TRBV9 and TRBJ2-3 proteins fill in what lies around the CDR3, so the full variable domain reads DSGVTQTPKHLITATGQRVTLRCSPRSGDLSVYWYQQSLDQGLQFLIQYYNGEERAKGNILERFSAQQFPDLHSELNLSSLELGDSALYFCASSVIPSGGDTQYFGPGTRLTVL.